The source of this T cell receptor beta chain is a study of Ad26.COV2.S vaccination and SARS-CoV-2 variants. Overall study: Enrolled in COV1001, the donor was in the Ad26.COV2.S trial arm, which received the vaccine. Ad26.COV2.S was injected intramuscularly once or twice, 56 days apart. General study points: Overall T cell responses may have been underestimated by the analyses of TCR breadth and depth.

In the case of this clone: Its antigen is unknown.

CDR1 and CDR2 from the germline V gene are KGHSH and LQKENI. The V gene lost 4 bases and the J gene lost 5 bases, with 18 bases spanning the gap. The CDR3 spans 16 residues. Assay: immunoSEQ multiplex PCR; the TCRdb copy retains only in-frame clones and omits some. This sample has about 680,000 clones, with 89% found just once. Treatment in this sample: roughly 20 received Ad26.COV2.S at low or high dose, single or two shots; about 5 received placebo; per-sample allocation not given. On day 63 after the first injection, vaccine and placebo recipients gave samples. The sample here was peripheral blood, taken in a trial of Ad26.COV2.S vaccine versus placebo. The chain employs TRBV18 and TRBJ2-1, with D uncertain. The source of this sequence is a person aged 18 to 59 who received the Ad26.COV2.S COVID-19 vaccine or a placebo. The CDR3 nucleotides are TGTGCCAGCTCACGGAACACGGGTGGGTATGACAATGAGCAGTTCTTC. Residues: CASSRNTGGYDNEQFF.